Here is one TCR beta chain with its context. The antigen remains undetermined. The source of the sample is a study of radiotherapy plus CTLA-4 blockade in lung cancer. Overall study results and limits: How blood T cell clones changed early, along with interferon-beta, reportedly forecast response best.

Repertoires were generated with immunoSEQ multiplex PCR, while TCRdb's copy carries only in-frame clones and drops some. The sample has roughly 53,000 clones, around 85% seen once. The sample in question was peripheral blood, obtained from a patient treated with radiotherapy plus ipilimumab. The receptor's source is a human donor with non-small cell lung cancer who had a partial response to radiotherapy plus ipilimumab.

The CDR3 sequence is CASSDLVGQGQPQHF. As DNA, the CDR3 is TGTGCCAGCAGTGACCTTGTGGGCCAGGGTCAGCCCCAGCATTTT. The V call is TRBV2, the J call TRBJ1-5, with D tentatively TRBD1 (5 bases). Germline assignment: CDR1 SNHLY and CDR2 FYNNEI. The CDR3 totals 15 residues. Trimming took off 3 bases at V and 6 bases at J, with 15 bases between the two ends.